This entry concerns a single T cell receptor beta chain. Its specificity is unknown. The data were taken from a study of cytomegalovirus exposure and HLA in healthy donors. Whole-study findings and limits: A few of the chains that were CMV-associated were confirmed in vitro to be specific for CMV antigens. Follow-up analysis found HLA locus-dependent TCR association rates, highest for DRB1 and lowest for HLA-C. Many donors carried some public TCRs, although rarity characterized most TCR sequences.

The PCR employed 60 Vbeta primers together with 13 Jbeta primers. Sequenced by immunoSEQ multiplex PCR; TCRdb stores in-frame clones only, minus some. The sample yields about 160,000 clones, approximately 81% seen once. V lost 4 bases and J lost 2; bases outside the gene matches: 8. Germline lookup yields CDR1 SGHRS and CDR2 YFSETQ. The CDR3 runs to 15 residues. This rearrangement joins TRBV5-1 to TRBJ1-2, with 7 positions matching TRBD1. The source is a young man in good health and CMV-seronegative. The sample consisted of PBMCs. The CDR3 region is CASSQPGQMNYGYTF. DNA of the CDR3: TGCGCCAGCAGCCAACCGGGACAGATGAACTATGGCTACACCTTC. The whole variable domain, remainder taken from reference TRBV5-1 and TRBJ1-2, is KAGVTQTPRYLIKTRGQQVTLSCSPISGHRSVSWYQQTPGQGLQFLFEYFSETQRNKGNFPGRFSGRQFSNSRSEMNVSTLELGDSALYLCASSQPGQMNYGYTFGSGTRLTVV.